The clone carrying this T cell receptor beta chain turned up a few times. This CDR3 has 14 amino acids. Germline-derived CDR1 and CDR2 are SQVTM and ANQGSEA. V lost 5 bases and J lost 0; bases outside the gene matches: 6. The data were taken from a study of blood T cell repertoires in COVID-19. This table comes from immunoSEQ multiplex PCR, and its TCRdb copy is limited to in-frame clones, with some not included. The sample contains under 200,000 clones, about 85% of which appear only once. This clonotype originated in an elderly woman in a cohort sampled during active or convalescent COVID-19. The sequencing sample was made of peripheral blood. The chain couples TRBV29-1 to TRBJ2-7, with 8 bases lining up with TRBD1. CDR3: CSVRVGTGSYEQYF. In DNA form, the CDR3 reads TGCAGCGTTCGTGTTGGGACAGGCTCCTACGAGCAGTACTTC.